A selection of T cell receptor beta chains follows, all from one sample in a study of blood T cell repertoires in COVID-19. Some clones are missing from TCRdb's copy, which holds only in-frame ones; the method was immunoSEQ multiplex PCR. The sample holds around 250,000 clones, about nine tenths seen once. The specimen sequenced was PBMCs or T cells enriched from blood (not recorded which). These receptors were taken from a man aged 18 to 29 who had recovered from COVID-19. CDR3s include the opening cysteine and the closing phenylalanine or tryptophan. A D gene is named only where the DNA matches it firmly.

d_call: NA
v_call: TRBV14
j_call: TRBJ1-1
cdr3_nt: TGTGCCAGCAGCCGGGGGCGCGACACTGAAGCTTTCTTT
cdr3_aa: CASSRGRDTEAFF

d_call: NA
v_call: TRBV9
j_call: TRBJ1-6
cdr3_nt: TGTGCCAGCAGCCCCAGGGTAGGTCCCCTCCACTTT
cdr3_aa: CASSPRVGPLHF

d_call: NA
v_call: TRBV12-5
j_call: TRBJ1-2
cdr3_nt: TGTGCTAGTGGTTTGGTACTAGACAAAAACTATTATGGCTACACCTTC
cdr3_aa: CASGLVLDKNYYGYTF

d_call: TRBD1
v_call: TRBV19
j_call: TRBJ1-6
cdr3_nt: TGTGCCAGCATTCAATCAGGGGGCGGCTATAATTCACCCCTCCACTTT
cdr3_aa: CASIQSGGGYNSPLHF

d_call: NA
v_call: TRBV11-2
j_call: TRBJ2-2
cdr3_nt: TGTGCCAGCAGCCCCGTATCGGGGAGCGACACCGGGGAGCTGTTTTTT
cdr3_aa: CASSPVSGSDTGELFF

d_call: TRBD2
v_call: TRBV12-3/TRBV12-4
j_call: TRBJ2-1
cdr3_nt: TGTGCCATTAAGAATAGCGGGGGGCGTCTGTTCTTC
cdr3_aa: CAIKNSGGRLFF

d_call: NA
v_call: TRBV27
j_call: TRBJ2-2
cdr3_nt: TGTGCCAGCAGTCTCACGATTACGGGGTCGCTCACCGGGGAGCTGTTTTTT
cdr3_aa: CASSLTITGSLTGELFF

d_call: NA
v_call: TRBV2
j_call: TRBJ1-1
cdr3_nt: TGTGCCACCCAAGCACTTCTTGCTGGGAGCACTGAAGCTTTCTTT
cdr3_aa: CATQALLAGSTEAFF

d_call: TRBD1
v_call: TRBV5-4
j_call: TRBJ1-4
cdr3_nt: TGTGCCAGCAGCTCCGGGACAGGGAATGAAAAACTGTTTTTT
cdr3_aa: CASSSGTGNEKLFF

d_call: NA
v_call: TRBV28
j_call: TRBJ2-7
cdr3_nt: TGTGCCAGCAGTTTTTTACTCACGCGTTACGAGCAGTACTTC
cdr3_aa: CASSFLLTRYEQYF